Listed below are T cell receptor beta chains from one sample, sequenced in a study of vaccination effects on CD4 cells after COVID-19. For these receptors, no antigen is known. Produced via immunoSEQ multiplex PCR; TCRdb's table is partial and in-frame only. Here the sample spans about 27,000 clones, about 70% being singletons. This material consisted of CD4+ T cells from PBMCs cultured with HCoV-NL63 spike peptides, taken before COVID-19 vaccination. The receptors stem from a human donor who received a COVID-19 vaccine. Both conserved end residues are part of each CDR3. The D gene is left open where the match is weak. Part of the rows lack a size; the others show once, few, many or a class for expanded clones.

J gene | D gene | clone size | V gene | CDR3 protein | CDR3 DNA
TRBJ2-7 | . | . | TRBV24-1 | CATSDPVGGQYF | TGTGCCACCAGTGACCCCGTCGGCGGGCAGTACTTC
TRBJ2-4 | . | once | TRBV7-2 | CASSLDPALLAKNIQYF | TGTGCCAGCAGCTTAGATCCTGCTTTACTAGCCAAAAACATTCAGTACTTC
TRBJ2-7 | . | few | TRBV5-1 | CASSLARGGFYEQYF | TGCGCCAGCAGCTTGGCACGGGGAGGATTCTACGAGCAGTACTTC
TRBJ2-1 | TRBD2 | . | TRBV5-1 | CASSSTGLAGSSYNEQFF | TGCGCCAGCAGCTCTACCGGACTAGCGGGGAGCTCCTACAATGAGCAGTTCTTC
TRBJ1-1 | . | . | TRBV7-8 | CASSLSTNQNTEAFF | TGTGCCAGCAGCTTAAGTACAAACCAAAACACTGAAGCTTTCTTT
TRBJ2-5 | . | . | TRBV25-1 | CASSGQSTQYF | TGTGCCAGCAGTGGCCAGAGTACCCAGTACTTC
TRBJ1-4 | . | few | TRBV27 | CASSSAGQHEKLFF | TGTGCCAGCAGTTCCGCCGGACAGCATGAAAAACTGTTTTTT
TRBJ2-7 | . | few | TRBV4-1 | CASSPGVQTYEQYF | TGCGCCAGCAGCCCAGGAGTCCAGACCTACGAGCAGTACTTC
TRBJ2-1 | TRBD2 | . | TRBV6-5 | CASSWSGADYNEQFF | TGTGCCAGCAGTTGGAGCGGGGCCGACTACAATGAGCAGTTCTTC
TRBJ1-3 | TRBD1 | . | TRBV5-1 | CASKAGGGSGNTIYF | TGCGCCAGCAAGGCAGGGGGAGGCTCTGGAAACACCATATATTTT
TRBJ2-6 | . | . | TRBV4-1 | CASSPGRARRGGVLTF | TGCGCCAGCAGCCCCGGAAGGGCCCGACGGGGTGGCGTCCTGACTTTC
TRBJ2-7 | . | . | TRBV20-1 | CSAGRNDEQYF | TGCAGTGCTGGTAGAAACGACGAGCAGTACTTC
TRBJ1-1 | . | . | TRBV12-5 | CASGLENTEAFF | TGTGCTAGTGGTTTGGAGAACACTGAAGCTTTCTTT
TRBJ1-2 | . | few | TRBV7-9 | CASTLQRGYGYTF | TGTGCCAGCACCCTGCAGAGGGGCTATGGCTACACCTTC
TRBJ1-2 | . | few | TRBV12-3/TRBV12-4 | CASTLRQGGGYTF | TGTGCCAGCACCCTGAGGCAGGGAGGTGGCTACACCTTC
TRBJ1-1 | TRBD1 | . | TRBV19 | CASSIPLGEGAGTEAFF | TGTGCCAGTAGTATCCCTTTGGGGGAGGGGGCCGGCACTGAAGCTTTCTTT
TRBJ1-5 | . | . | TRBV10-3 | CATSAGTENQPQHF | TGTGCCACGTCAGCCGGGACCGAAAATCAGCCCCAGCATTTT
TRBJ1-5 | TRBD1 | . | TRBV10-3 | CAIGNRGDQPQHF | TGTGCCATCGGGAACAGGGGCGACCAGCCCCAGCATTTT
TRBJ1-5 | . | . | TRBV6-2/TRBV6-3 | CASSYRGYQPQHF | TGTGCCAGCAGTTACCGGGGGTATCAGCCCCAGCATTTT
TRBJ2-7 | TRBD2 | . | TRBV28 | CASSPRVGGRTYEQYF | TGTGCCAGCAGTCCCAGAGTTGGCGGGAGAACCTACGAGCAGTACTTC
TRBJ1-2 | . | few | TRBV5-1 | CASRPGTPIYGYTF | TGCGCCAGCAGGCCCGGGACACCTATCTATGGCTACACCTTC
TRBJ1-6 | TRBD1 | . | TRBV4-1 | CASSQAEDRAKGSPLHF | TGCGCCAGCAGCCAAGCTGAGGACAGGGCCAAAGGATCACCCCTCCACTTT
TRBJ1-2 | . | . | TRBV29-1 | CSVVGGFYGYTF | TGCAGCGTTGTGGGGGGCTTCTATGGCTACACCTTC
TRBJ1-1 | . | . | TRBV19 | CASKSLDRNTEAFF | TGTGCCAGTAAATCCCTTGACAGGAACACTGAAGCTTTCTTT
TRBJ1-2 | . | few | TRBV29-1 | CSTRADGYTF | TGCAGCACACGCGCCGATGGCTACACCTTC
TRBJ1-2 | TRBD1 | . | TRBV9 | CASSVDRGHGGYTF | TGTGCCAGCAGCGTAGACAGGGGGCACGGTGGCTACACCTTC
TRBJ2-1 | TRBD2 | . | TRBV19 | CASSRGGSGRVRSYNEQFF | TGTGCCAGTAGTAGGGGTGGTAGCGGGAGAGTCAGGTCCTACAATGAGCAGTTCTTC
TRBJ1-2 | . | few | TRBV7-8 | CASSLMGRGYTF | TGTGCCAGCAGCTTAATGGGTCGGGGCTACACCTTC
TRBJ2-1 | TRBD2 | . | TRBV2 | CASSALAGGVGNEQFF | TGTGCCAGCAGTGCCTTAGCGGGAGGGGTAGGGAATGAGCAGTTCTTC
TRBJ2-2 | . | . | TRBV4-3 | CASSLIGRESGELFF | TGCGCCAGCAGCCTAATAGGCAGGGAGAGCGGGGAGCTGTTTTTT
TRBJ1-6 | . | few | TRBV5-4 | CASSWGLNSPLHF | TGTGCCAGCAGCTGGGGTCTTAATTCACCCCTCCACTTT
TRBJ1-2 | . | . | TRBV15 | CATSSDGRYGYTF | TGTGCCACCAGCAGCGACGGCCGCTATGGCTACACCTTC
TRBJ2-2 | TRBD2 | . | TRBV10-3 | CAITMGGSGTGELFF | TGTGCCATCACCATGGGCGGGAGCGGAACCGGGGAGCTGTTTTTT
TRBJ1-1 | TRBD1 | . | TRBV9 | CASSVSGTANTEAFF | TGTGCCAGCAGCGTAAGCGGGACAGCTAACACTGAAGCTTTCTTT
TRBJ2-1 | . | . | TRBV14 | CASSNAPRTEYNEQFF | TGTGCCAGCAGCAATGCCCCCCGGACAGAGTACAATGAGCAGTTCTTC
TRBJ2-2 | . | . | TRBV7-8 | CASSRSGELFF | TGTGCCAGCAGCCGATCCGGGGAGCTGTTTTTT
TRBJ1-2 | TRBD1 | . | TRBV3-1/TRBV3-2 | CASSRGQGDGYTF | TGTGCCAGCAGCAGAGGACAGGGGGATGGCTACACCTTC
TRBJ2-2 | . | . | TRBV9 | CASSVTPGTFELFF | TGTGCCAGCAGCGTAACCCCCGGGACATTTGAGCTGTTTTTT
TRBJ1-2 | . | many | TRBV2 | CASTRTDDGYTF | TGTGCCAGCACCAGGACGGATGATGGCTACACCTTC
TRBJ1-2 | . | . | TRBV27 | CASVNPDNYGYTF | TGTGCCAGCGTTAATCCAGATAACTATGGCTACACCTTC
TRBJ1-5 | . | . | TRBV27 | CASSSPRSAQHF | TGTGCCAGCAGTTCACCACGGAGTGCCCAGCATTTT
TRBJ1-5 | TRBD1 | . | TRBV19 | CASRPGQGHQPQHF | TGTGCCAGTAGACCGGGACAGGGGCATCAGCCCCAGCATTTT
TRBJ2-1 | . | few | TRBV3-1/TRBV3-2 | CASSHGFNEQFF | TGTGCCAGCAGCCACGGCTTCAATGAGCAGTTCTTC
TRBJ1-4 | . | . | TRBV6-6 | CASTSPSWGEKLFF | TGTGCCAGCACCTCACCCTCATGGGGTGAAAAACTGTTTTTT
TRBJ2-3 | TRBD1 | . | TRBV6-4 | CASSPTGTATDTQYF | TGTGCCAGCAGCCCCACCGGGACAGCCACAGATACGCAGTATTTT
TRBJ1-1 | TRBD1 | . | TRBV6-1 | CASSELQGRSEAFF | TGTGCCAGCAGTGAATTACAGGGGAGGAGTGAAGCTTTCTTT
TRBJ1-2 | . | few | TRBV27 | CASSLRSWDYGYTF | TGTGCCAGCAGTTTGCGGAGTTGGGACTATGGCTACACCTTC
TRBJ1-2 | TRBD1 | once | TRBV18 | CASSPQTGPADYGYTF | TGTGCCAGCTCACCACAGACAGGGCCCGCCGACTATGGCTACACCTTC
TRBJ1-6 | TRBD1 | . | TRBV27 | CASSLTSTGVGSPLHF | TGTGCCAGCAGTCTCACTTCGACAGGGGTGGGCTCACCCCTCCACTTT
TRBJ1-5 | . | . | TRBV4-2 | CASSQDRAAYSNQPQHF | TGTGCCAGCAGCCAAGATCGGGCGGCGTATAGCAATCAGCCCCAGCATTTT
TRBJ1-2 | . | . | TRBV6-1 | CASSEQGYGYTF | TGTGCCAGCAGTGAACAGGGGTATGGCTACACCTTC